Listed here is a single TCR beta chain. Trimming took 0 bases from V and 9 from J; bases not matched to a gene: 5. The CDR3 spans 14 residues. Germline V gives CDR1 SGHNT, CDR2 YENEEA. These data originate in a study of blood T cell repertoires in COVID-19. Study context: Both acute and convalescent COVID-19 samples were obtained from the United States, Italy and Spain. Sources were T cells, B-cell-depleted T cells, or PBMCs; the material itself was cDNA or gDNA.

Original data processing: Scientists estimated how many nucleated cells there were by amplifying reference gene primers. Clones were read by immunoSEQ multiplex PCR, and TCRdb kept only the in-frame ones, dropping some. V, J and clone size are taken as reported in that table, and D and trimming were inferred from the DNA itself. Of approximately 260,000 clones in the sample, 85% to 90% were seen once. The V and J genes are TRBV11-3 and TRBJ2-4; 7 nucleotides agree with TRBD2. Material for sequencing was peripheral blood. This TCR derives from a woman aged 40 to 50 with acute or convalescent COVID-19. The CDR3 DNA reads as TGTGCCAGCAGCTTAGATTCCTGGGAGGGCATTCAGTACTTC. Translated, it gives CASSLDSWEGIQYF.